The 13 T cell receptor beta chains reported below all come from one sample, sequenced in a study of blood T cell repertoires in COVID-19. The repertoire was sequenced with immunoSEQ multiplex PCR; TCRdb's copy has only in-frame clones and lacks some. The sample contains 55,000 to 75,000 clones, roughly 86% of which appear only once. The sample consisted of peripheral blood. Receptor source: a human donor with active COVID-19. The donor label of this sample is uncertain.

This chain connects TRBV6-2 or TRBV6-3 to TRBJ1-5; 7 nucleotides align to TRBD1. V was clipped by 5 bases and J by 8 bases; unmatched bases: 6. Germline loops: CDR1 MNHEY, CDR2 SVGEGT. The CDR3 spans 13 residues. Here the CDR3 DNA reads TGTGCCAGCAGTAACAGGGGCTGGGAGCCCCAGCATTTT. It yields the protein CASSNRGWEPQHF.

The count of this clone is one. This sequence joins TRBV5-1 and TRBJ1-3, with D perhaps TRBD1 (6 bases). V lost 0 bases, J lost 1 base, and 17 bases lay in between. This CDR3 comprises 18 residues. Looked up from germline, CDR1 is SGHRS and CDR2 is YFSETQ. The chain's CDR3 is CASSLEGGGASSGNTIYF. The CDR3 DNA is TGCGCCAGCAGCTTGGAAGGTGGGGGGGCGAGTTCTGGAAACACCATATATTTT. Filled out from reference TRBV5-1 and TRBJ1-3, the complete variable domain reads KAGVTQTPRYLIKTRGQQVTLSCSPISGHRSVSWYQQTPGQGLQFLFEYFSETQRNKGNFPGRFSGRQFSNSRSEMNVSTLELGDSALYLCASSLEGGGASSGNTIYFGEGSWLTVV.

This chain connects TRBV30 to TRBJ2-7; TRBD1 matches at 9 bases. Trimming took 7 bases from V and 3 from J; bases not matched to a gene: 7. Per the germline V gene, CDR1 is GTSNPN and CDR2 is SVGIG (reference sequence). This CDR3 spans 13 amino acids. The CDR3 DNA reads TGTGCCTCCCCCGGGGACAGGGACTACGAGCAGTACTTC. This gives the protein CASPGDRDYEQYF.

V and J are TRBV7-9 and TRBJ2-2; D is unclear. CDR3 length: 15 residues. Trimming left V 5 bases short and J 1 base short, with 11 bases between. CDR1 SEHNR and CDR2 FQNEAQ come from the germline V gene (reference sequence). Written as DNA, the CDR3 is TGTGCCAGCAGCAATTCCGACAAGAACACCGGGGAGCTGTTTTTT. Translating gives CASSNSDKNTGELFF.

This chain joins TRBV5-1 and TRBJ2-7; TRBD1 might be the D (5 bases). This CDR3 region has 14 residues. V lost 1 base, J lost 4 bases, and 12 bases lay in between. Germline CDR1 and CDR2: SGHRS and YFSETQ. The CDR3 sequence: CASSLRQGFYEQYF. For the CDR3, the DNA is TGCGCCAGCAGCTTGAGGCAGGGTTTTTACGAGCAGTACTTC.

CDR3 sequence: CASRKLAGDGAVQYF. CDR3 coding DNA: TGTGCCAGCAGAAAACTAGCGGGAGATGGAGCGGTGCAGTACTTC. This sequence joins TRBV4-2 and TRBJ2-7, with 11 bases lining up with TRBD2. In germline, CDR1 is LGHNA, CDR2 YNFKEQ. V was pared by 6 bases and J by 9 bases, with 13 bases of the junction left unmatched. The length of the CDR3 is 15 residues.

The genes are TRBV19 and TRBJ1-1; TRBD1 aligns across 8 bases. From germline, CDR1 is LNHDA and CDR2 SQIVND (reference sequence). The junction had 11 bases not matched to a gene; V was cut back by 7 bases and J by 7 bases. The CDR3 is 14 amino acids. The CDR3 DNA follows: TGTGCCAGTACCCCCGTGGACAGGGTTATTGAAGCTTTCTTT. Translated: CASTPVDRVIEAFF.

This chain connects TRBV7-9 to TRBJ2-7, with D maybe TRBD1 (7 bases). The germline V and J ends were trimmed by 3 bases and 5 bases, with 17 bases remaining between them. The CDR3 loop spans 15 amino acids. Per germline, CDR1 SEHNR and CDR2 FQNEAQ (reference sequence). The CDR3 DNA follows: TGTGCCAGCAGCTTGGCAGGAGGGGGCGGCCACGAGCAGTACTTC. It specifies CASSLAGGGGHEQYF.

A single count supports this clone. This sequence joins TRBV5-1 and TRBJ2-7, with TRBD1 identical over 8 bases. The CDR3 extends over 16 amino acids. Germline V gene data show CDR1 as SGHRS and CDR2 as YFSETQ. Unmatched junction bases numbered 6, after V lost 0 bases and J lost 1 base. This CDR3 is CASSLGWDRRSYEQYF. The CDR3 DNA is TGCGCCAGCAGCTTGGGTTGGGACAGGAGATCCTACGAGCAGTACTTC.

The genes are TRBV28 and TRBJ2-4; possibly TRBD1 for D (5 bases). This CDR3 contains 13 residues. Trimming took 3 bases from V and 6 from J, leaving 9 bases between them. Germline V CDR1 and CDR2: MDHEN, SYDVKM. CDR3: CASSLEGVNIQYF. As DNA, the CDR3 is TGTGCCAGCAGTTTGGAAGGGGTAAACATTCAGTACTTC.

This chain uses TRBV6-2 or TRBV6-3 with TRBJ1-3; a weak D match, TRBD1 (6 bases). Germline loops: CDR1 MNHEY, CDR2 SVGEGT. The CDR3 runs 17 residues. Deletions cut 7 bases from V and 0 bases from J, with 19 bases between. In nucleotides, the CDR3 is TGTGCCAGCAACCCCGGCTCGGGGGGGCACTCTGGAAACACCATATATTTT. Translation gives CASNPGSGGHSGNTIYF.

The CDR3 DNA is TGTGCCACCAGTGGTCCTGCCGGGACAGGGGGCCGAGTGGAAGATACGCAGTATTTT. Its protein product is CATSGPAGTGGRVEDTQYF. The chain combines TRBV24-1 with TRBJ2-3, with 12 bases identical to TRBD1. This CDR3 comprises 19 residues. Germline CDR1 is KGHDR and CDR2 is SFDVKD. The V gene end was trimmed by 5 bases and the J gene end by 5 bases; junction bases not matched to a gene: 16.

DNA of the CDR3: TGTGCCAGCCGAGGGACTTTGAGCTCCTACGAGCAGTACTTC. Protein product: CASRGTLSSYEQYF. The chain combines TRBV6-5 with TRBJ2-7; a weak D match, TRBD2 (6 bases). Between the trimmed V and J ends, which lost 8 bases and 0 bases, there was a span of 14 bases. The V gene's germline CDR1 is MNHEY and CDR2 SVGAGI. The CDR3 is made up of 14 amino acids.